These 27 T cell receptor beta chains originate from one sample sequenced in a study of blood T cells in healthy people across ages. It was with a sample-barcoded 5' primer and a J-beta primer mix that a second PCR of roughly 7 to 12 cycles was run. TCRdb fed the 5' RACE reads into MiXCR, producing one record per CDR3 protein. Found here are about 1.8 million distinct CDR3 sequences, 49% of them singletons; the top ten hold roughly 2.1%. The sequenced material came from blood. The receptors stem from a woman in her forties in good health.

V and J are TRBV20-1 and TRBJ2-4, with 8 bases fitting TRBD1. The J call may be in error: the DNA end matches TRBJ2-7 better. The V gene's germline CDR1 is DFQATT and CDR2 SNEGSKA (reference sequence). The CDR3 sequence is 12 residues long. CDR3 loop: CSQPGQDYEQYF. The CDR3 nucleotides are TGCAGTCAACCGGGACAGGACTACGAGCAGTACTTC.

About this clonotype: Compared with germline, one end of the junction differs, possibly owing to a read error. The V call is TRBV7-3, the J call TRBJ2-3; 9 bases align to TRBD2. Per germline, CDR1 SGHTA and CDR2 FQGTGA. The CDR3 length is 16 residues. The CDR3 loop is CASSRPASGDTGTQYF. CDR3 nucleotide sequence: TGTGCCAGCAGCCGCCCCGCTAGCGGGGACACAGGTACGCAGTATTTT.

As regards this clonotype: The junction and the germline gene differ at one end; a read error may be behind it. CDR3 protein: CGVDLGGSYNEQFF. The CDR3, as DNA: TGCGGCGTTGATCTAGGGGGCTCCTACAATGAGCAGTTCTTC. V is TRBV29-1 and J is TRBJ2-1; TRBD1 might be the D (6 bases). This CDR3 spans 14 amino acids. From germline, CDR1 is SQVTM and CDR2 ANQGSEA.

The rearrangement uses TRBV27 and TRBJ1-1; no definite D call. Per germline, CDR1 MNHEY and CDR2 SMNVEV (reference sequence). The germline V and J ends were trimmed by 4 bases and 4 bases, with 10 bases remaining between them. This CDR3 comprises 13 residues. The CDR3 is CASSWQVGTEAFF. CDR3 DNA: TGTGCCAGCAGTTGGCAGGTGGGCACTGAAGCTTTCTTT.

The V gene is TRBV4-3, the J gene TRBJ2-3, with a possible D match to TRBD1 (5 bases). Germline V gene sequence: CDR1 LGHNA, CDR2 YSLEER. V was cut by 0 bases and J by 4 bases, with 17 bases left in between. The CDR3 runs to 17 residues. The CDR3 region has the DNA TGCGCCAGCAGCCAAGATATTCGGCAGGGTGGCGCAGATACGCAGTATTTT. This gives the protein CASSQDIRQGGADTQYF.

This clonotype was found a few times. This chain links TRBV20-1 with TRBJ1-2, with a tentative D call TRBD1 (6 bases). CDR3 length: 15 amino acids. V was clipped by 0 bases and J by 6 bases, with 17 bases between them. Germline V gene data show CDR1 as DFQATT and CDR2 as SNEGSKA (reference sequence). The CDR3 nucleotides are TGCAGTGCTAGAGATCCGACAGGTAGGAGGAATGGCTACACCTTC. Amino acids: CSARDPTGRRNGYTF.

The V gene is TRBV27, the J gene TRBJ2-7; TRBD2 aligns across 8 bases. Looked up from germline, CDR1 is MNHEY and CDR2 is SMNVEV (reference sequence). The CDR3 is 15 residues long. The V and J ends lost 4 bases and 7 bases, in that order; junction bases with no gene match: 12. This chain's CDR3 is CASSSPGLGFDEQYF. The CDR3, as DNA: TGTGCCAGCAGTTCACCGGGACTAGGCTTCGATGAGCAGTACTTC.

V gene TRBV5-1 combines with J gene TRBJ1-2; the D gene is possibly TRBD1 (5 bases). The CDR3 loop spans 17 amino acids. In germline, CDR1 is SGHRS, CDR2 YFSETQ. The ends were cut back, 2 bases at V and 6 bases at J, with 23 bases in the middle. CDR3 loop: CASSFGDRTIERDGYTF. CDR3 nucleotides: TGCGCCAGCAGCTTTGGGGACCGCACCATAGAGCGGGATGGCTACACCTTC. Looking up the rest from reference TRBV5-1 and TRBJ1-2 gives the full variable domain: KAGVTQTPRYLIKTRGQQVTLSCSPISGHRSVSWYQQTPGQGLQFLFEYFSETQRNKGNFPGRFSGRQFSNSRSEMNVSTLELGDSALYLCASSFGDRTIERDGYTFGSGTRLTVV.

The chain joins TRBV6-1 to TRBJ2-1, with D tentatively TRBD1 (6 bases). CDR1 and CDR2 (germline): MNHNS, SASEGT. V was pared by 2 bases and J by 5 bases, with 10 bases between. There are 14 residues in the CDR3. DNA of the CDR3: TGTGCCAGCAGTGAATGGACAGTTAACAATGAGCAGTTCTTC. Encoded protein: CASSEWTVNNEQFF.

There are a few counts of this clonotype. The CDR3 sequence: CASSFSALRDEQFF. The CDR3, as DNA: TGTGCCAGCAGCTTCAGCGCCCTCAGGGATGAGCAGTTCTTC. The J gene is TRBJ2-1, the V gene TRBV7-2, with D possibly TRBD1 on 5 matching bases. The CDR3 spans 14 residues. Germline assignment: CDR1 SGHTA and CDR2 FQGNSA. Deletions cut 3 bases from V and 8 bases from J, with 14 bases between.

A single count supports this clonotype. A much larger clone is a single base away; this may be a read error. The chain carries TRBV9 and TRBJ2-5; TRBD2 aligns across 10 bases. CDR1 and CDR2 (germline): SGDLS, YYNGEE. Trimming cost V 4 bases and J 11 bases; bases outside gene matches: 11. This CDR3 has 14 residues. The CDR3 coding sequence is TGTGCCAGCAGCCTAAGCGGGGGGGCCCTTGAGCAGTACTTC. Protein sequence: CASSLSGGALEQYF.

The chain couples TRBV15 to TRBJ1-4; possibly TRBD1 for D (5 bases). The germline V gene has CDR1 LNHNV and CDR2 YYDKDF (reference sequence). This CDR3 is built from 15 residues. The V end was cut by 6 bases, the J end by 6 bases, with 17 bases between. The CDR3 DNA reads TGTGCCACCAGACCAGACCGGGACGGAGATGAAAAACTGTTTTTT. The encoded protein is CATRPDRDGDEKLFF.

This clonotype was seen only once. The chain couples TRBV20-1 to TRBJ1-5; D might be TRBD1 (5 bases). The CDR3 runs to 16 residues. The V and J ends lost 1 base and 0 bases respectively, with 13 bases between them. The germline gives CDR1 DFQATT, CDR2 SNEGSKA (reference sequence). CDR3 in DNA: TGCAGTGCTAGAGTCCCAGGGAGGGGTAGCAATCAGCCCCAGCATTTT. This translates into CSARVPGRGSNQPQHF.

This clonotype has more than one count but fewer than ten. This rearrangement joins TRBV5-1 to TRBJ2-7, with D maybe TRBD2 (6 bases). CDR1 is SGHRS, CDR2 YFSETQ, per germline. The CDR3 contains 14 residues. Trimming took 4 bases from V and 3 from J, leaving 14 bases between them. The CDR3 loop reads CASSATGDSYEQYF. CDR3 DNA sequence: TGCGCCAGCAGCGCCACGGGGGATAGCTACGAGCAGTACTTC. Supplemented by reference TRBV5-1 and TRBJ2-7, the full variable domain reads KAGVTQTPRYLIKTRGQQVTLSCSPISGHRSVSWYQQTPGQGLQFLFEYFSETQRNKGNFPGRFSGRQFSNSRSEMNVSTLELGDSALYLCASSATGDSYEQYFGPGTRLTVT.

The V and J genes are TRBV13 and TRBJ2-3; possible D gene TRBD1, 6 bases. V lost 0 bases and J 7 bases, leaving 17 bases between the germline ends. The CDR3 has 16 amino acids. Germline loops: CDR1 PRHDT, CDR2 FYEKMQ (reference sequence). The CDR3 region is CASSLGWEQGRNTQYF. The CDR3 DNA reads TGTGCCAGCAGCTTAGGATGGGAACAGGGAAGGAATACGCAGTATTTT.

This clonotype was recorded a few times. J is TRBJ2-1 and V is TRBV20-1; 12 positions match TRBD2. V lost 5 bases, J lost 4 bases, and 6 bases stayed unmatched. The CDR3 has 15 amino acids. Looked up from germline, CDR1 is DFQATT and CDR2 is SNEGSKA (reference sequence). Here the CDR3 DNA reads TGCAGTGCTCATACTAGCGGGGGGCCATACAATGAGCAGTTCTTC. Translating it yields CSAHTSGGPYNEQFF.

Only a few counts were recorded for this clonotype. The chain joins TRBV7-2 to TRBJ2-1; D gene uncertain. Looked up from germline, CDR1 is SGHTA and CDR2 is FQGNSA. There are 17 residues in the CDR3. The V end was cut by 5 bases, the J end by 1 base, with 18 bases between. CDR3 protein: CASSPQPPLLSYNEQFF. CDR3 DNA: TGTGCCAGCAGCCCTCAACCACCGCTCCTATCCTACAATGAGCAGTTCTTC.

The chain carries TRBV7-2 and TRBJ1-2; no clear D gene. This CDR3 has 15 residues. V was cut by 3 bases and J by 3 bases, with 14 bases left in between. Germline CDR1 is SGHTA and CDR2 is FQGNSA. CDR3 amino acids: CASSLRGSLYYGYTF. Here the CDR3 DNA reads TGTGCCAGCAGCTTGCGAGGGAGTCTATACTATGGCTACACCTTC.

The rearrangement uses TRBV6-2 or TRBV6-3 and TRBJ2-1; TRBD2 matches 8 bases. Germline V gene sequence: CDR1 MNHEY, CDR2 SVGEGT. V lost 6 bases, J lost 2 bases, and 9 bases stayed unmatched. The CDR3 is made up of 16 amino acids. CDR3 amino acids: CASRLMTSVPYNEQFF. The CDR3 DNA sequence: TGTGCCAGCAGGCTCATGACTAGCGTCCCCTACAATGAGCAGTTCTTC.

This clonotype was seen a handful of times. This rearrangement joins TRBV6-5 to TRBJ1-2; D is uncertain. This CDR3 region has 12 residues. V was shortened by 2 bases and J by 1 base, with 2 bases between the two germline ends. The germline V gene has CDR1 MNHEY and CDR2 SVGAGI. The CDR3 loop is CASSYNNYGYTF. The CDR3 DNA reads TGTGCCAGCAGTTACAATAACTATGGCTACACCTTC.

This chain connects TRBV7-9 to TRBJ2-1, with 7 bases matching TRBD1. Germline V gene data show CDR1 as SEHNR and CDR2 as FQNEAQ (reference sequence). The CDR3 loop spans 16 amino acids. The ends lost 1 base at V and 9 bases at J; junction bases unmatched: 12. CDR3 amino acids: CASSLERGRGSREQFF. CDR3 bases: TGTGCCAGCAGCTTAGAGAGGGGGCGCGGGTCTCGTGAGCAGTTCTTC.

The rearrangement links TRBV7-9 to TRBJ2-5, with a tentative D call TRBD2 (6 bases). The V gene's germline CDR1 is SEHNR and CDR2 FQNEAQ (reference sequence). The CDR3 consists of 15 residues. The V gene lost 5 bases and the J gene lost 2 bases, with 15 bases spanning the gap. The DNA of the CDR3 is TGTGCCAGCAGCCCCGATCGGGGGAAGCAAGAGACCCAGTACTTC. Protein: CASSPDRGKQETQYF.

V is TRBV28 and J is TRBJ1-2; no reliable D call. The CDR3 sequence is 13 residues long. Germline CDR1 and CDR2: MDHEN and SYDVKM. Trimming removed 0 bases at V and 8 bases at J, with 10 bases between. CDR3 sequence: CASSLWTTVGYTF. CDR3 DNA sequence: TGTGCCAGCAGTTTATGGACAACCGTAGGCTACACCTTC.

CDR3 amino acids: CSVRGAYSTDTQYF. The CDR3 DNA is TGCAGCGTTAGGGGGGCCTATAGCACAGATACGCAGTATTTT. The chain couples TRBV29-1 to TRBJ2-3, with D perhaps given as TRBD1 or TRBD2 (6 bases each). The CDR3 loop spans 14 amino acids. From germline, CDR1 is SQVTM and CDR2 ANQGSEA. The V and J ends lost 5 bases and 0 bases respectively, with 12 bases between them.

CDR3 DNA sequence: TGCAGCGCAAAAAACGACAGGCATAGCTCCTACAATGAGCAGTTCTTC. As protein: CSAKNDRHSSYNEQFF. The chain uses TRBV29-1 and TRBJ2-1; the D gene is possibly TRBD1 (6 bases). The CDR3 runs 16 residues. In germline, CDR1 is SQVTM, CDR2 ANQGSEA. Trimming took 7 bases from V and 0 from J, leaving 19 bases between them.

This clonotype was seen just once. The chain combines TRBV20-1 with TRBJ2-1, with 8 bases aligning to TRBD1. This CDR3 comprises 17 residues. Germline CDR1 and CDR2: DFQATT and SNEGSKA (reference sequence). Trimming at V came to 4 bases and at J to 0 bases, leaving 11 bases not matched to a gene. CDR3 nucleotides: TGCAGTGCTAACGACAGGGGTCGACGTAGCTCCTACAATGAGCAGTTCTTC. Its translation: CSANDRGRRSSYNEQFF.

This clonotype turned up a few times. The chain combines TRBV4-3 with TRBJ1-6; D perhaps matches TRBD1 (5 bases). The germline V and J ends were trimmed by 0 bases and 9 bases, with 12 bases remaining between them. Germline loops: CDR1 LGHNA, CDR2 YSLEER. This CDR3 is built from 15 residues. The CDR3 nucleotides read TGCGCCAGCAGCCAAGAGGGCCAGGGCGGTTCACCCCTCCACTTT. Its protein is CASSQEGQGGSPLHF.